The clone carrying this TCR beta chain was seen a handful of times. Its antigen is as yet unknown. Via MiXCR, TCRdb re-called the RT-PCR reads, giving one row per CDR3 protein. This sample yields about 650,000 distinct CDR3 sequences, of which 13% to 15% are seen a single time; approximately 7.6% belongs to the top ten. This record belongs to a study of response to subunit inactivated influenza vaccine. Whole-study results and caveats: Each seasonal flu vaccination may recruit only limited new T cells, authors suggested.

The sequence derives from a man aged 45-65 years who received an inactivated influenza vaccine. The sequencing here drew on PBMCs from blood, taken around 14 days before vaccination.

DNA for the CDR3: TGTGCCAGCAGTAGAATACCGGGACTAGTACTACCATACAATGAGCAGTTCTTC. This sequence encodes CASSRIPGLVLPYNEQFF. The chain joins TRBV12-3 or TRBV12-4 to TRBJ2-1, with 8 bases matching TRBD2. The junction had 16 bases not matched to a gene; V was cut back by 5 bases and J by 4 bases. This CDR3 spans 18 amino acids.